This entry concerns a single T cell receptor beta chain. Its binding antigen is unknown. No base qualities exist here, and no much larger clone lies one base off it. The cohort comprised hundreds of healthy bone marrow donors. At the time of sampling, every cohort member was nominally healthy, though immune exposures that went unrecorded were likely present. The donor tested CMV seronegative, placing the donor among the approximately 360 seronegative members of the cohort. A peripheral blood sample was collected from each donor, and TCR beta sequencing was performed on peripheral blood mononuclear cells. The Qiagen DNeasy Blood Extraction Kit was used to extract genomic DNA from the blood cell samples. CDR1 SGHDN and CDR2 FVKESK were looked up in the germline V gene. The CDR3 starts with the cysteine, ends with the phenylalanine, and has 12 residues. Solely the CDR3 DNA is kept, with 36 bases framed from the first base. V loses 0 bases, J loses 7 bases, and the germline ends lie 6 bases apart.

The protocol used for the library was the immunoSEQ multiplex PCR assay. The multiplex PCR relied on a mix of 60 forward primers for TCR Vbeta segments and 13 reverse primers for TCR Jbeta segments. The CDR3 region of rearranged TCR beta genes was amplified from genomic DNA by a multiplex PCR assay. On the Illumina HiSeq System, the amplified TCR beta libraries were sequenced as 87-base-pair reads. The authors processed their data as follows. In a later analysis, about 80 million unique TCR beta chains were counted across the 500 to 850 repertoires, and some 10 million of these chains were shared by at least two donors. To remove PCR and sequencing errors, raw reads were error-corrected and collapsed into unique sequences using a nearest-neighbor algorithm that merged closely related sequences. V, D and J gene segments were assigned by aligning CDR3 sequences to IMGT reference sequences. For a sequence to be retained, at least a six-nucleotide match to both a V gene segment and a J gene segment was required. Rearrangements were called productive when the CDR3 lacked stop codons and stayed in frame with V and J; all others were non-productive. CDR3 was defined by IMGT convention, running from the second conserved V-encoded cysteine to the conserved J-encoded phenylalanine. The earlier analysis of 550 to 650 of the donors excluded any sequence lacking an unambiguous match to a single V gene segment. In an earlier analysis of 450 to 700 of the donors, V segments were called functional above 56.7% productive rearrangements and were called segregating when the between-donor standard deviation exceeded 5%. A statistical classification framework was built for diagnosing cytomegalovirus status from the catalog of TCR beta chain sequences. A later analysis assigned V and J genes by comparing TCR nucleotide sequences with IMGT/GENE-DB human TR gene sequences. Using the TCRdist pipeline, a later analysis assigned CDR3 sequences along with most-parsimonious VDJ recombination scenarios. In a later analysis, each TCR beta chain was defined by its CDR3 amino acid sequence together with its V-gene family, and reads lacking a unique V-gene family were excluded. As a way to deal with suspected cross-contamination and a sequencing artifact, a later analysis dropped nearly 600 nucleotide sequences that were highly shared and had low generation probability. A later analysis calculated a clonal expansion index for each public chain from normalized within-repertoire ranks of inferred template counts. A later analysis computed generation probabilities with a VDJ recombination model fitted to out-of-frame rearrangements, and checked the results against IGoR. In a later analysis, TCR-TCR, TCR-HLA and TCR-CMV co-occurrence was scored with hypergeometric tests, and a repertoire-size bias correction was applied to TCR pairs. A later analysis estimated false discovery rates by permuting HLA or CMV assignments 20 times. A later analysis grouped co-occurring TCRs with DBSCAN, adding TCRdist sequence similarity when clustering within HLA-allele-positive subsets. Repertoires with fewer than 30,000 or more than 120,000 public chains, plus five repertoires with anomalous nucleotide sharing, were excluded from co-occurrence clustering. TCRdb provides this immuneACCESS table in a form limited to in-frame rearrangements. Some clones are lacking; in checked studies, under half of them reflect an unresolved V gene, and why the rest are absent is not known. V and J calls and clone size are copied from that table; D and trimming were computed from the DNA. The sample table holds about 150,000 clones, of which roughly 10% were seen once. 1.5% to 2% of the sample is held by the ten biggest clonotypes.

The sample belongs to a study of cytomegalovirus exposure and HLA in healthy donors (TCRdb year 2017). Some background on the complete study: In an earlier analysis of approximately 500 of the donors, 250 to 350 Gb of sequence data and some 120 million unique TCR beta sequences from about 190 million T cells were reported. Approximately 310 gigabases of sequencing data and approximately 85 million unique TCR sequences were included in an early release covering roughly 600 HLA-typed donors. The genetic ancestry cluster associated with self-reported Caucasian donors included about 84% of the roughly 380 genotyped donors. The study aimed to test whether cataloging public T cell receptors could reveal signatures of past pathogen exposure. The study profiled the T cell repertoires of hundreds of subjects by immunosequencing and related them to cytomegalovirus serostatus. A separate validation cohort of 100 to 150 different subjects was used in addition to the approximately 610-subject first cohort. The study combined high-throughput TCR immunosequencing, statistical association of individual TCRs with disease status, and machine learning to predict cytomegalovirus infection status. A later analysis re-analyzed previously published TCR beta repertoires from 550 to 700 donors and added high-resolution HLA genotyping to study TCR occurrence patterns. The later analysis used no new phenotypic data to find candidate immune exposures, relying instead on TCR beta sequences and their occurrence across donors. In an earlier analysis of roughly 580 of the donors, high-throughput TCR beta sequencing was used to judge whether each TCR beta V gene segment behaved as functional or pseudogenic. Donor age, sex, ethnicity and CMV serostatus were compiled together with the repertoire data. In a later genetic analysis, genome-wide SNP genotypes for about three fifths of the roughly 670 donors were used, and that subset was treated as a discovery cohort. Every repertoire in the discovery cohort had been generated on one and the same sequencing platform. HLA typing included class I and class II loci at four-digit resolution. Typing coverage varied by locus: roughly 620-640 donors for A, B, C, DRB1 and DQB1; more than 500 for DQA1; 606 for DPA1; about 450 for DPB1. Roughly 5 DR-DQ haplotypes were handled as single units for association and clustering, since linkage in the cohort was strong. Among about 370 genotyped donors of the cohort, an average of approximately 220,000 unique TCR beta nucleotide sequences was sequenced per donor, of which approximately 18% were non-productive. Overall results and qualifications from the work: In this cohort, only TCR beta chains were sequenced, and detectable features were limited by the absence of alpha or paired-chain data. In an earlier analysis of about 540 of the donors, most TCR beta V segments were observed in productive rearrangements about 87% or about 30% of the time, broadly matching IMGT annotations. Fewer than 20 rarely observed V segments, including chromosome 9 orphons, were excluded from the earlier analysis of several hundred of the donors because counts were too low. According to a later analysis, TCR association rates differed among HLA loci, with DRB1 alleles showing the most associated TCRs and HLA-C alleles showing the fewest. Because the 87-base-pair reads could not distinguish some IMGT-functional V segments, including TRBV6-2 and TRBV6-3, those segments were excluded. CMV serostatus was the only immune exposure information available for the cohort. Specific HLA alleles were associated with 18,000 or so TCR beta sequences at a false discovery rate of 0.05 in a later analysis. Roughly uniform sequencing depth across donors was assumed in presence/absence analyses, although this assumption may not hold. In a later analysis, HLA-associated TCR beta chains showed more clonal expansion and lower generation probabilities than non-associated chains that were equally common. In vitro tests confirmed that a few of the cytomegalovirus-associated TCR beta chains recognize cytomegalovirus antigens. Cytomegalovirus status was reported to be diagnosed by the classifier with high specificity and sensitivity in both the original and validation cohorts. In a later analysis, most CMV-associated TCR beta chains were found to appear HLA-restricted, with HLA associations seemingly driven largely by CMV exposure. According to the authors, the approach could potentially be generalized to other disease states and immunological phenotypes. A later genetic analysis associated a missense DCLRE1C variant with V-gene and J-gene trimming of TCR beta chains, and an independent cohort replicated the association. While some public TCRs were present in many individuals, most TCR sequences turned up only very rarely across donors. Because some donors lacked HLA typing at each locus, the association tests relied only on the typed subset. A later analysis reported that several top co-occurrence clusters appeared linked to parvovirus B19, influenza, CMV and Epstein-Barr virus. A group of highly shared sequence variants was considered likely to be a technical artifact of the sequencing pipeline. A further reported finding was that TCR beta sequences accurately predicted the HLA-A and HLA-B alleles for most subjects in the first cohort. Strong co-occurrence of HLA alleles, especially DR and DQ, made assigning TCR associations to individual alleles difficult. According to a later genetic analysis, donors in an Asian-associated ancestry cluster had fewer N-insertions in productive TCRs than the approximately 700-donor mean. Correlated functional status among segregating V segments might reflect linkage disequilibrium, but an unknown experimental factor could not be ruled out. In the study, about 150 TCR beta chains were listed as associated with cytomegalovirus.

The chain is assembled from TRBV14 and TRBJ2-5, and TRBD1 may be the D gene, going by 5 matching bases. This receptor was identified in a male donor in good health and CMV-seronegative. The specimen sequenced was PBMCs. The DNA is TGTGCCAGCAGCCAAGATAGGGGGACCCAGTACTTC. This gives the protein CASSQDRGTQYF.